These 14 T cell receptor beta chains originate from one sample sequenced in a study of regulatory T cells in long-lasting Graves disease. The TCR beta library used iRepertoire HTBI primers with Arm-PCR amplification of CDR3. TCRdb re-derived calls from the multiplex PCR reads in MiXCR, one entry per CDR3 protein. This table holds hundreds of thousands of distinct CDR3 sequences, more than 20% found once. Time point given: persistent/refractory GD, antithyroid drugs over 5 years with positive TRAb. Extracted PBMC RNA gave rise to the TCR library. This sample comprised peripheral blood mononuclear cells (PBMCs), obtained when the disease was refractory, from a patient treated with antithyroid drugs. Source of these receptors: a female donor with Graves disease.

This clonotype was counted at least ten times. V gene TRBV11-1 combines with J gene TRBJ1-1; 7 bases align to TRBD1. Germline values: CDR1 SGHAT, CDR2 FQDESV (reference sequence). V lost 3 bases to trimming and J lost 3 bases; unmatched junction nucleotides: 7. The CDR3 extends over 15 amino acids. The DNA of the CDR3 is TGTGCCAGCAGCTTGGGGGACAGATCGGACACTGAAGCTTTCTTT. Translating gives CASSLGDRSDTEAFF.

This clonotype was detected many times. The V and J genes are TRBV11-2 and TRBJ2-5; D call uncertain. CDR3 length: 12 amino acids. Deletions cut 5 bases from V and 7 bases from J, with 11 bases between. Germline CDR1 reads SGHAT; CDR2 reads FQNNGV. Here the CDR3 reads CASSLKVGTQYF. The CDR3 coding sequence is TGTGCCAGCAGCCTCAAGGTGGGGACCCAGTACTTC.

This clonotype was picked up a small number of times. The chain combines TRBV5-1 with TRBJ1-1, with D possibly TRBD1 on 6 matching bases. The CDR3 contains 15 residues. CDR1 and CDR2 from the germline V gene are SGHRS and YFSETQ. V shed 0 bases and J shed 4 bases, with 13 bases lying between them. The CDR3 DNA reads TGCGCCAGCAGCTTGGAGGTAACAGGGTCCACTGAAGCTTTCTTT. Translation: CASSLEVTGSTEAFF.

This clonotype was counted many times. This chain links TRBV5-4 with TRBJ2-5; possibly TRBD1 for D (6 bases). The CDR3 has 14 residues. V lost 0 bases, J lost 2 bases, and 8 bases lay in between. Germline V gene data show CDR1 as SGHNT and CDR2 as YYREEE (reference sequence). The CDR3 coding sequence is TGTGCCAGCAGCTTGGAGGGGGAACAAGAGACCCAGTACTTC. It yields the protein CASSLEGEQETQYF.

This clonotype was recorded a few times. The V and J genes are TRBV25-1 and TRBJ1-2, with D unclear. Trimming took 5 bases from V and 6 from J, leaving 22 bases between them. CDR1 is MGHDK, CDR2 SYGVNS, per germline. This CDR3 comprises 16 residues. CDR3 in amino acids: CASSFPNLCWWHGYTF. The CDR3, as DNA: TGTGCCAGCAGTTTTCCTAATTTATGTTGGTGGCATGGCTACACCTTC.

The CDR3 bases are TGTGCCAGCAGCACGGACAGGGGGCTGTACACCGGGGAGCTGTTTTTT. The encoded protein is CASSTDRGLYTGELFF. The genes are TRBV9 and TRBJ2-2; 11 bases are shared with TRBD1. This CDR3 contains 16 residues. Germline loops: CDR1 SGDLS, CDR2 YYNGEE. V shed 4 bases and J 3 bases; nucleotides not matched to a gene: 5.

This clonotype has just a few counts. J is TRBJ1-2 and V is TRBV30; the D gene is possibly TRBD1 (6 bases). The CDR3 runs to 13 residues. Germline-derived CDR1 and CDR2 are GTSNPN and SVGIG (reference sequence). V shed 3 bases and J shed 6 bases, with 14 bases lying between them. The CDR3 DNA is TGTGCCTGGAGCGGCACTTCAGGGGATGGCTACACCTTC. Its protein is CAWSGTSGDGYTF. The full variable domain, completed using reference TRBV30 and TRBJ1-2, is SQTIHQWPATLVQPVGSPLSLECTVEGTSNPNLYWYRQAAGRGLQLLFYSVGIGQISSEVPQNLSASRPQDRQFILSSKKLLLSDSGFYLCAWSGTSGDGYTFGSGTRLTVV.

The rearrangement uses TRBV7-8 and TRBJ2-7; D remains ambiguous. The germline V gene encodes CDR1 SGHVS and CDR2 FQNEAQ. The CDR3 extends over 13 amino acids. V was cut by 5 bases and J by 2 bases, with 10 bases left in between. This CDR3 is CASSDGPTYEQYF. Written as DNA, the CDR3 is TGTGCCAGCAGCGACGGACCGACCTACGAGCAGTACTTC.

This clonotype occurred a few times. Written as DNA, the CDR3 is TGTGCCAGCACGGACGTTATTGGGTCTAACTATGGCTACACCTTC. Protein: CASTDVIGSNYGYTF. This chain connects TRBV19 to TRBJ1-2; no firm D call. Looked up from germline, CDR1 is LNHDA and CDR2 is SQIVND (reference sequence). Trimming took 9 bases from V and 0 from J, leaving 17 bases between them. This CDR3 is built from 15 residues.

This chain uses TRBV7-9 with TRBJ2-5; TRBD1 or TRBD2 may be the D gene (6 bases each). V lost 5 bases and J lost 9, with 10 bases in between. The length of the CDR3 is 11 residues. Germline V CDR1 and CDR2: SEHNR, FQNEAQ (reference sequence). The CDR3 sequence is CASSHREAQYF. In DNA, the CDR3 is TGTGCCAGCAGCCACAGGGAGGCCCAGTACTTC.

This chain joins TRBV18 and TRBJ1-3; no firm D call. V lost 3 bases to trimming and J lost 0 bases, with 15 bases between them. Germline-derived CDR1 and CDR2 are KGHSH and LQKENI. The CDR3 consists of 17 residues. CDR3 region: CASSPRTTSNSGNTIYF. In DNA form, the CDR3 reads TGTGCCAGCTCACCCCGGACTACCTCAAACTCTGGAAACACCATATATTTT.

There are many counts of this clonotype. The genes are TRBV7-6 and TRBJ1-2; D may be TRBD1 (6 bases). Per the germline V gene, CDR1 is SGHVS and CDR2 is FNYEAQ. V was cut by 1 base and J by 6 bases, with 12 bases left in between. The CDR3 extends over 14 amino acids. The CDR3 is CASSLGWGADGYTF. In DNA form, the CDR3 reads TGTGCCAGCAGCTTAGGATGGGGGGCGGATGGCTACACCTTC.

CDR3 coding DNA: TGTGCCAGTAGTCTCGGACAGGGAGGCTTTGAAGCTTTCTTT. It specifies CASSLGQGGFEAFF. J is TRBJ1-1 and V is TRBV19; TRBD1 matches at 8 bases. The CDR3 contains 14 residues. Trimming cost V 5 bases and J 7 bases; bases outside gene matches: 9. CDR1 and CDR2 from the germline V gene are LNHDA and SQIVND (reference sequence).

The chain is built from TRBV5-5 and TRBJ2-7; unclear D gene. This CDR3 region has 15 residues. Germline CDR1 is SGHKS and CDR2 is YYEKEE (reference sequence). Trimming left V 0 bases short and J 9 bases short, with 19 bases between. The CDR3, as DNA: TGTGCCAGCAGCTTGGGCCCGCCAGGTTTCAGTGGGCAGTACTTC. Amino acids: CASSLGPPGFSGQYF.